This record concerns one TCR beta chain sequence. Its cognate antigen is unknown. This sample was taken from a study of cytotoxic CD8 clonotypes in ibrutinib-treated CLL. About the research overall: Productive templates per sample averaged 255,043; productive rearrangements, 75,000 to 100,000.

Study-level results: Having risen at ibrutinib response, clonality had fallen back toward baseline by progression.

Germline CDR1 and CDR2: MNHEY and SMNVEV (reference sequence). The CDR3 has 14 amino acids. Trimming took 5 bases from V and 0 from J, leaving 11 bases between them. Clones were read by immunoSEQ multiplex PCR, and TCRdb kept only the in-frame ones, dropping some. The sample holds thousands of clones, under 85% seen once. The sample consisted of PBMCs, taken before ibrutinib treatment. This TCR was recovered from a human donor with chronic lymphocytic leukemia. The chain carries TRBV27 and TRBJ2-7; the D gene is possibly TRBD2 (5 bases). Here the CDR3 reads CASSQEGRSYEQYF. DNA for the CDR3: TGTGCCAGCAGTCAAGAGGGCCGCTCCTACGAGCAGTACTTC.